These 3 T cell receptor beta chains were sequenced from one sample in a study of T cells expressing NK-cell markers (TCRdb year 2020). Receptors were amplified or captured by 5' RACE. Sequencing used an Illumina HiSeq 2000. Following TCRdb reprocessing, every CDR3 protein sequence forms one entry, and DNA is not provided. Per the sample table, the count is approximately 110,000 distinct CDR3 sequences. Jointly, the top ten make up around 18% of the sample. The sample comprised blood T cells: a sorted CD56 or NKG2C T cell subset, CD4+ or CD8+ T cells, or bulk PBMC T cells (not recorded which). The receptors were sampled from a woman between 18 and 75 years old in good health.

V and J are TRBV4-2 and TRBJ2-7; TCRdb names TRBD2, which stays unverified in the absence of DNA. Germline assignment: CDR1 LGHNA and CDR2 YNFKEQ. The CDR3 consists of 14 residues. CDR3: CASSPPGGGYEQYF.

V and J are TRBV19 and TRBJ2-5. The CDR3 has 14 residues. Germline lookup yields CDR1 LNHDA and CDR2 SQIVND (reference sequence). The CDR3 sequence is CASSILSGRETQYF.

The chain has TRBV2 and TRBJ2-5; TCRdb selects TRBD1, and the lack of DNA leaves this call unchecked. Per the germline V gene, CDR1 is SNHLY and CDR2 is FYNNEI. CDR3 length: 14 amino acids. The CDR3 is CASRPTGVQETQYF.